This TCR beta chain was obtained from a study of cytotoxic CD8 clonotypes in ibrutinib-treated CLL. Generated by immunoSEQ multiplex PCR, the TCRdb table keeps only in-frame clones and is missing some. The sample has 270,000 or so clones; around 69% are singletons. Per the germline V gene, CDR1 is MNHNS and CDR2 is SASEGT. The CDR3 covers 13 residues. Trimming pared 6 bases from V and 2 bases from J, leaving 10 bases between. J is TRBJ1-2 and V is TRBV6-1; perhaps TRBD1 as D (5 bases). The sequence came from a human donor with chronic lymphocytic leukemia. The sample in question was PBMCs, obtained at disease progression, from a patient treated with ibrutinib. CDR3 protein: CASRTDTNYGYTF. CDR3 bases: TGTGCCAGCAGGACAGACACCAACTATGGCTACACCTTC.